This TCR beta chain originates from a study of cytomegalovirus exposure and HLA in healthy donors. Findings and caveats of the study: Rare TCR sequences predominated, though certain public TCRs were found in many donors. There was a cluster of highly shared sequence variants that was likely a sequencing artifact. Altogether, around 160 TCR beta chains were recorded as cytomegalovirus-associated. In a later analysis, TCR beta V- and J-gene trimming was associated with a missense DCLRE1C variant.

This PCR relied on a set of 60 Vbeta primers and 13 Jbeta primers. Assay: immunoSEQ multiplex PCR; the TCRdb copy retains only in-frame clones and omits some. The profile covers 200,000 or so clones, with over 60% appearing a single time and 1.5% to 2% taken by the ten largest. The germline V gene has CDR1 SGHRS and CDR2 YFSETQ. Between the trimmed V and J ends, which lost 6 bases and 1 base, there was a span of 10 bases. This CDR3 comprises 13 residues. Worth noting for this clone: The antigen remains undetermined.

This sequence was found in a man aged 18-30 years in good health and CMV-seronegative. This rearrangement joins TRBV5-1 to TRBJ1-2; D ambiguous. Specimen: PBMCs. The CDR3 DNA sequence: TGCGCCAGCAAGTCCGGTAGTAACTATGGCTACACCTTC. This encodes CASKSGSNYGYTF.